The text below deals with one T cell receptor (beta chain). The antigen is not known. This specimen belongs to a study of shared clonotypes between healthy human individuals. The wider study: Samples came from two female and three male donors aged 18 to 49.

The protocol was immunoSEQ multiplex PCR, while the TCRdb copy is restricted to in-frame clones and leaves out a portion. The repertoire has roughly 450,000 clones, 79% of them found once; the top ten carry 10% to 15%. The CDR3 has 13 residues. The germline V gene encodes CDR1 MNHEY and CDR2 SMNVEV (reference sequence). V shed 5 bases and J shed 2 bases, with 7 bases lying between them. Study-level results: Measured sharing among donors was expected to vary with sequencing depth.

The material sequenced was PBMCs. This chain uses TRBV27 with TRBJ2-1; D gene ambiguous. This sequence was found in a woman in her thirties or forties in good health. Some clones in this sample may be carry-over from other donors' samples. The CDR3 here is CASSHHPYNEQFF. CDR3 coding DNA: TGTGCCAGCAGTCACCACCCCTACAATGAGCAGTTCTTC.